The subject of this entry is one T cell receptor (beta chain). The data derive from a study of CD8+CD57+ T cells in acquired aplastic anemia. For the study at large: When averaged, DNA from sorted CD4+ and CD8+ cells came to approximately 3 ug.

Profiling of TCR beta VDJ combinations and CDR3 sequences used genomic DNA as template. Using its own MiXCR run on the reads, TCRdb lists one record per CDR3 protein. This sample has a few hundred thousand distinct CDR3 sequences, with under 55% found just once. Sequencing involved patients with CD8+CD57+ cell expansion previously shown by flow cytometry. Every patient presented with severe acquired aplastic anemia. Sampling of blood occurred while the patients had still received no therapy. The sequence was obtained from a human donor with aplastic anemia. The sample consisted of sorted CD4+, CD8+, or CD8+CD57+ T cells (not recorded which) from PBMCs.

The DNA of the CDR3 is TGTGCCATCAGTGAATACGGGGGAAACACCATATATTTT. As protein: CAISEYGGNTIYF. The chain couples TRBV10-3 to TRBJ1-3, with D unresolved. Trimming pared 3 bases from V and 4 bases from J, leaving 7 bases between. This CDR3 region has 13 residues. CDR1 and CDR2 (germline): ENHRY, SYGVKD.